A selection of T cell receptor beta chains follows, all from one sample in a study of human T cells and chemical hapten exposure. Each CDR3 protein is one row after TCRdb ran MiXCR on the RACE reads. The sample includes some 81,000 distinct CDR3 sequences, around 9.3% of them seen just once. Sequenced input: whole blood. The receptor source for this set is a female donor in good health. Some clones in this sample may be carry-over from other donors' samples. Each CDR3 is given with its conserved first and last residue. The D gene is left open where the match is weak. A clone size is listed for some rows: how often the clone was seen (once, few, many), or a class if it is expanded.

v_gene	d_gene	j_gene	abundance	CDR3aa	CDR3nt
TRBV6-1	.	TRBJ1-2	.	CASSEARGRYGYTF	TGTGCCAGCAGTGAAGCGAGGGGACGCTATGGCTACACCTTC
TRBV28	.	TRBJ2-7	many	CASSLYLSQSSYEQYF	TGTGCCAGCAGTTTATACTTAAGCCAATCGTCCTACGAGCAGTACTTC
TRBV12-3/TRBV12-4	TRBD1	TRBJ2-5	.	CASSLGTGERETQYF	TGTGCCAGCAGTTTAGGGACAGGGGAAAGAGAGACCCAGTACTTC
TRBV4-2	TRBD2	TRBJ2-7	many	CASSQDRSGGYEQYF	TGTGCCAGCAGCCAAGATAGAAGCGGGGGTTACGAGCAGTACTTC
TRBV12-3/TRBV12-4	TRBD1	TRBJ2-3	.	CASSQTGSTDTQYF	TGTGCCAGCAGCCAGACAGGGTCCACAGATACGCAGTATTTT
TRBV29-1	.	TRBJ2-4	many	CSVPSVKENIQYF	TGCAGCGTTCCGTCAGTTAAGGAAAACATTCAGTACTTC
TRBV5-1	.	TRBJ1-2	few	CASSLESGEYTF	TGCGCCAGCAGCTTGGAGTCTGGGGAGTACACCTTC
TRBV27	.	TRBJ1-2	many	CASSDNYGYTF	TGTGCCAGCAGCGATAACTATGGCTACACCTTC
TRBV6-6	.	TRBJ2-3	.	CASSYSILNTDTQYF	TGTGCCAGCAGTTACTCGATATTGAACACAGATACGCAGTATTTT
TRBV7-2	TRBD2	TRBJ2-3	many	CASSLGLKSPDTQYF	TGTGCCAGCAGCTTGGGACTAAAATCCCCAGATACGCAGTATTTT
TRBV12-3/TRBV12-4	.	TRBJ2-7	.	CASSLDRTRSDEQYF	TGTGCCAGCAGTTTAGATAGAACGAGGTCCGACGAGCAGTACTTC
TRBV7-9	.	TRBJ2-1	.	CASSLKRLNEQFF	TGTGCCAGCAGCTTGAAACGGCTGAATGAGCAGTTCTTC
TRBV5-5	.	TRBJ1-1	many	CASSPQLQMNTEAFF	TGTGCCAGCAGCCCCCAACTTCAAATGAACACTGAAGCTTTCTTT
TRBV4-2	.	TRBJ2-1	many	CASSQDEGEAKLPFF	TGTGCCAGCAGCCAAGATGAGGGTGAAGCAAAGCTCCCCTTCTTC
TRBV20-1	.	TRBJ2-1	few	CSASRASIYNEQFF	TGCAGTGCTAGTCGGGCTAGCATTTACAATGAGCAGTTCTTC
TRBV7-2	.	TRBJ2-3	many	CASRLEGASIADTQYF	TGTGCCAGCAGGTTGGAGGGGGCTTCAATAGCAGATACGCAGTATTTT
TRBV4-2	TRBD2	TRBJ2-7	many	CASSQVGGKWISYEQYF	TGTGCCAGCAGCCAAGTGGGAGGGAAATGGATCTCCTACGAGCAGTACTTC
TRBV6-2/TRBV6-3	.	TRBJ2-3	.	CASSYVAGAGDTQYF	TGTGCCAGCAGTTACGTGGCGGGGGCCGGAGATACGCAGTATTTT
TRBV5-1	.	TRBJ1-1	few	CASSLALGGSGEAFF	TGCGCCAGCAGCTTGGCCCTTGGGGGATCCGGTGAAGCTTTCTTT
TRBV21-1	.	TRBJ2-7	many	CASSKGPGRPPTGQYF	TGTGCCAGCAGCAAAGGGCCGGGCCGACCCCCTACTGGGCAGTACTTC
TRBV7-2	TRBD2	TRBJ2-7	few	CASSLSIDAGGVRYEQYF	TGTGCCAGCAGCTTATCGATCGACGCGGGGGGTGTTCGCTACGAGCAGTACTTC
TRBV2	.	TRBJ1-5	.	CASSEEERGEQPQHF	TGTGCCAGCAGTGAAGAAGAGAGGGGCGAGCAGCCCCAGCATTTT
TRBV2	.	TRBJ2-5	many	CASGAGYQETQYF	TGTGCCAGCGGAGCAGGTTACCAAGAGACCCAGTACTTC
TRBV25-1	TRBD1	TRBJ2-5	few	CASSEDRDQETQYF	TGTGCCAGCAGTGAGGACAGGGATCAAGAGACCCAGTACTTC
TRBV25-1	TRBD1	TRBJ1-6	many	CASSLGQYNSPLHF	TGTGCCAGCAGTCTGGGACAGTATAATTCACCCCTCCACTTT
TRBV7-6	.	TRBJ2-1	many	CASSQARSEQFF	TGTGCCAGCAGTCAGGCGCGATCTGAGCAGTTCTTC
TRBV5-6	.	TRBJ1-2	.	CASSLMVREGYGYTF	TGTGCCAGCAGCTTAATGGTCAGGGAGGGCTATGGCTACACCTTC
TRBV20-1	.	TRBJ1-5	.	CSARDPQGDINQPQHF	TGCAGTGCTAGAGATCCCCAGGGCGATATCAATCAGCCCCAGCATTTT
TRBV20-1	TRBD1	TRBJ1-2	.	CSARARQGGNGYTF	TGCAGTGCTAGGGCCCGACAGGGAGGAAATGGCTACACCTTC
TRBV5-1	TRBD1	TRBJ2-7	few	CASSRETGTIYEQYF	TGCGCCAGCAGCCGCGAGACAGGGACCATCTACGAGCAGTACTTC
TRBV15	.	TRBJ1-1	.	CATSRDRGEREAFF	TGTGCCACCAGCAGAGATAGAGGGGAGCGTGAAGCTTTCTTT
TRBV12-5	.	TRBJ2-3	few	CASGLARIDTQYF	TGTGCTAGTGGTTTGGCAAGGATAGATACGCAGTATTTT
TRBV5-1	.	TRBJ2-3	few	CASSIRSGPLDTQYF	TGCGCCAGCAGCATACGTAGCGGCCCCCTGGATACGCAGTATTTT
TRBV3-1	.	TRBJ2-2	many	CASSQDVTFRLGTGELFF	TGTGCCAGCAGCCAAGACGTGACGTTCAGGCTAGGAACCGGGGAGCTGTTTTTT
TRBV28	TRBD2	TRBJ2-1	many	CASSPRGAGYNEQFF	TGTGCCAGCAGCCCCCGGGGAGCGGGGTACAATGAGCAGTTCTTC
TRBV10-2	.	TRBJ2-3	.	CASSVVGDTQYF	TGCGCCAGCAGTGTTGTAGGGGATACGCAGTATTTT
TRBV7-6	.	TRBJ2-5	many	CASSQTGRGGETQYF	TGTGCCAGCAGCCAAACAGGGAGGGGGGGAGAGACCCAGTACTTC
TRBV5-4	TRBD2	TRBJ2-3	few	CASSLGTSGGTDTQYF	TGTGCCAGCAGCTTGGGGACTAGCGGGGGCACAGATACGCAGTATTTT
TRBV2	TRBD1	TRBJ1-2	many	CASSDREDGYTF	TGTGCCAGCAGCGACAGGGAGGATGGCTACACCTTC
TRBV7-8	.	TRBJ1-2	.	CASSLIGEGYTF	TGTGCCAGCAGCTTAATAGGGGAGGGCTACACCTTC
TRBV10-3	TRBD2	TRBJ2-5	few	CAIRTGGGEETQYF	TGTGCCATCAGAACCGGCGGGGGGGAAGAGACCCAGTACTTC
TRBV15	TRBD1	TRBJ1-4	many	CATSRDKRTGLLLEKLFF	TGTGCCACCAGCAGAGATAAGAGGACAGGTCTCCTCCTTGAAAAACTGTTTTTT
TRBV2	.	TRBJ2-3	many	CASSGTVGSTDTQYF	TGTGCCAGCAGTGGTACAGTGGGGAGCACAGATACGCAGTATTTT
TRBV6-1	.	TRBJ1-5	few	CASSLDGGNQPQHF	TGTGCCAGCAGTCTCGACGGGGGGAATCAGCCCCAGCATTTT
TRBV2	TRBD2	TRBJ2-1	few	CASITTSGGDEQFF	TGTGCCAGCATAACGACTAGCGGGGGGGATGAGCAGTTCTTC
TRBV6-5	TRBD1	TRBJ2-7	many	CASSTGAGRYEQYF	TGTGCCAGCAGCACAGGGGCGGGTCGGTACGAGCAGTACTTC
TRBV10-3	.	TRBJ2-3	.	CAIKARMERIDSRNADTQYF	TGTGCCATCAAAGCCCGTATGGAGCGCATCGACTCACGAAACGCAGATACGCAGTATTTT
TRBV27	.	TRBJ1-6	few	CAIARSVGSPLHF	TGTGCCATCGCCCGGAGTGTTGGTTCACCCCTCCACTTT
TRBV7-2	.	TRBJ2-3	many	CASSFRGNTDTQYF	TGTGCCAGCAGCTTCAGGGGAAACACAGATACGCAGTATTTT
TRBV20-1	.	TRBJ2-7	.	CSATGRGRPTYEQYF	TGCAGTGCTACGGGAAGGGGTAGGCCCACCTACGAGCAGTACTTC
TRBV7-2	.	TRBJ2-7	many	CASSHRFSYEQYF	TGTGCCAGCAGCCACAGATTCTCCTACGAGCAGTACTTC
TRBV12-5	.	TRBJ2-7	few	CASGNVLGEQYF	TGTGCTAGTGGAAACGTACTAGGCGAGCAGTACTTC
TRBV13	TRBD1	TRBJ1-1	many	CASSTRQGAAFF	TGTGCCAGCAGCACCCGACAGGGTGCAGCTTTCTTT
TRBV7-9	TRBD1	TRBJ1-6	many	CASSPTPDRNGDNSPLHF	TGTGCCAGCAGCCCCACGCCGGACAGGAACGGTGATAATTCACCCCTCCACTTT
TRBV29-1	.	TRBJ2-2	.	CSVGAGPGELFF	TGCAGCGTGGGGGCAGGTCCCGGGGAGCTGTTTTTT